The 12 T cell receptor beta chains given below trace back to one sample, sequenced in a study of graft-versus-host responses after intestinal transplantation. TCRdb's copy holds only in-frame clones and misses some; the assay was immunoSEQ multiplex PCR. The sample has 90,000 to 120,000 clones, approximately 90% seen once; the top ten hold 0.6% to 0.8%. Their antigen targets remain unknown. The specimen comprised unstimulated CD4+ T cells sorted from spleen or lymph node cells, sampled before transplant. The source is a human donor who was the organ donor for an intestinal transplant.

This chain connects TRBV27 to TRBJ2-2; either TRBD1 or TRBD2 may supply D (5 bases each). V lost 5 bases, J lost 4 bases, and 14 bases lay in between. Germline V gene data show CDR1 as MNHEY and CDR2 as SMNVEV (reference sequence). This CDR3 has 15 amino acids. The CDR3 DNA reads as TGTGCCAGCAGTCGGGGCCGACCGAGCACCGGGGAGCTGTTTTTT. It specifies CASSRGRPSTGELFF.

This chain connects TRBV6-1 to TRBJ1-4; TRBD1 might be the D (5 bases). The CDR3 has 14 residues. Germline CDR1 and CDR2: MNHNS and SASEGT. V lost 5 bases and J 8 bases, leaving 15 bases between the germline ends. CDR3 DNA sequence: TGTGCCAGCAGTCCCTGGGGGGGGAACGAAAAACTGTTTTTT. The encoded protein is CASSPWGGNEKLFF.

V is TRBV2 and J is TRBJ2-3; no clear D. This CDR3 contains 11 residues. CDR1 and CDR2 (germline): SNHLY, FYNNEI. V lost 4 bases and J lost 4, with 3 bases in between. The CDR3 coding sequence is TGTGCCAGCAGTGTGTCAGATACGCAGTATTTT. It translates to CASSVSDTQYF.

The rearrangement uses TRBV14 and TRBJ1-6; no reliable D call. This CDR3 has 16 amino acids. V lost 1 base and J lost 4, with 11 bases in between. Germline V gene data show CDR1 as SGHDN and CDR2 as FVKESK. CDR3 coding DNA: TGTGCCAGCAGCCAAGTTCGTCCTTATTATAATTCACCCCTCCACTTT. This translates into CASSQVRPYYNSPLHF.

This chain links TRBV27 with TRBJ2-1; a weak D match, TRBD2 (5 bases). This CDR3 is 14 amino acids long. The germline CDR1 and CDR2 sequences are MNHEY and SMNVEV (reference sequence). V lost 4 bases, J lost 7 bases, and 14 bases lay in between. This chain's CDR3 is CASSSRPTGNEQFF. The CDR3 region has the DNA TGTGCCAGCAGTTCCCGACCGACGGGGAATGAGCAGTTCTTC.

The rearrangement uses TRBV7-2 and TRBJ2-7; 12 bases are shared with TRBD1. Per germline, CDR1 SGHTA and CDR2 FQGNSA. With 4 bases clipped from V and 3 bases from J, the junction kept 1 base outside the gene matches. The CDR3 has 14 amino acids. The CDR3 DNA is TGTGCCAGCAGCTGGGACAGGGGGCGCTACGAGCAGTACTTC. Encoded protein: CASSWDRGRYEQYF. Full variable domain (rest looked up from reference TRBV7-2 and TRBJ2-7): GAGVSQSPSNKVTEKGKDVELRCDPISGHTALYWYRQSLGQGLEFLIYFQGNSAPDKSGLPSDRFSAERTGGSVSTLTIQRTQQEDSAVYLCASSWDRGRYEQYFGPGTRLTVT.

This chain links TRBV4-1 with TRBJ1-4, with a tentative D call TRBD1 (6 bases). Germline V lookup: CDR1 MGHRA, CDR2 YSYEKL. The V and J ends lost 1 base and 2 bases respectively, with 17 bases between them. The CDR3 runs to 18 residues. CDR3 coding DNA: TGCGCCAGCAGCCAAGTTACAGGGAGGGGTCGGACTAATGAAAAACTGTTTTTT. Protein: CASSQVTGRGRTNEKLFF.

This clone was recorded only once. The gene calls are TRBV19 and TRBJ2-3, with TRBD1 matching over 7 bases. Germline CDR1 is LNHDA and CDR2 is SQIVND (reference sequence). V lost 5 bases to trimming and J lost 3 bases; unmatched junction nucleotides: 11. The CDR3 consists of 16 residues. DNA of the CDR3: TGTGCCAGTAGTTTCAACAGGGGAATGAGGACAGATACGCAGTATTTT. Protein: CASSFNRGMRTDTQYF. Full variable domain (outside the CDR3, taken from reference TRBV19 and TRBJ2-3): DGGITQSPKYLFRKEGQNVTLSCEQNLNHDAMYWYRQDPGQGLRLIYYSQIVNDFQKGDIAEGYSVSREKKESFPLTVTSAQKNPTAFYLCASSFNRGMRTDTQYFGPGTRLTVL.

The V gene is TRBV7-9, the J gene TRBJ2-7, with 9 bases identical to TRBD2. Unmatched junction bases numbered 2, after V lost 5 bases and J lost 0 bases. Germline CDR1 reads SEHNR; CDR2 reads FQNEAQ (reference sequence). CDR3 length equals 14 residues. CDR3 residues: CASSNSGSSYEQYF. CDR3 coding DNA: TGTGCCAGCAGCAATAGCGGGAGCTCCTACGAGCAGTACTTC.

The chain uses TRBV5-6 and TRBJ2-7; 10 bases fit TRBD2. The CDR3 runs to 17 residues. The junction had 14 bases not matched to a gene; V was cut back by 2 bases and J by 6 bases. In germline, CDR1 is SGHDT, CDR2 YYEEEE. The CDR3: CASSFRVAGGASSEQYF. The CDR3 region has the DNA TGTGCCAGCAGCTTCCGGGTAGCGGGGGGAGCTAGTTCCGAGCAGTACTTC.

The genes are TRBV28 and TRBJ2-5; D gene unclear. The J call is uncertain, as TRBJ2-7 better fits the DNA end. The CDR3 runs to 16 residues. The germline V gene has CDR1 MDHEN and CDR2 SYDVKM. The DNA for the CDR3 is TGTGCCAGCAGCTTTACTTTTACATCGAGCTCCTACGAGCAGTACTTC. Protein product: CASSFTFTSSSYEQYF.

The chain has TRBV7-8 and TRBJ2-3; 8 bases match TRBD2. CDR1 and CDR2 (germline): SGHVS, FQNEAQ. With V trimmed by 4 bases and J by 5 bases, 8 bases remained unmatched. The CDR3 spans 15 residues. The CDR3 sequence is CASSSRGRQGDTQYF. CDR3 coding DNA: TGTGCCAGCAGCTCGCGCGGGAGGCAGGGAGATACGCAGTATTTT. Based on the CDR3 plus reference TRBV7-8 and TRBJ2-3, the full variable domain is GAGVSQSPRYKVAKRGQDVALRCDPISGHVSLFWYQQALGQGPEFLTYFQNEAQLDKSGLPSDRFFAERPEGSVSTLKIQRTQQEDSAVYLCASSSRGRQGDTQYFGPGTRLTVL.